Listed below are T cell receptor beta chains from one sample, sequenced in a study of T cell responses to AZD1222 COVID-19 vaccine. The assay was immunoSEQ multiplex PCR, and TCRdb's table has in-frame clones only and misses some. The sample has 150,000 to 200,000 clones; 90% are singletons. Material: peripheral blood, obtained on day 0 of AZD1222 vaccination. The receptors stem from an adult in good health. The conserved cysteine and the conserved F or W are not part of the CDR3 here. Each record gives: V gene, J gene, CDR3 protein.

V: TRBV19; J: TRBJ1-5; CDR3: ASTTRAGGYSNQPQH
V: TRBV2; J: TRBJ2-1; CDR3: ASSSEGEQF
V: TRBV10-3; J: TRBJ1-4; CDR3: ATGQGQATNEKLF
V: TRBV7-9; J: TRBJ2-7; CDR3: ASRGSSYEQY
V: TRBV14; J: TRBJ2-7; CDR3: ASSQDRGGFFYEQY
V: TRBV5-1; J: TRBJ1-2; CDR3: ASRVSDYGYT
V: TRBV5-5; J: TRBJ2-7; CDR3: ASSPKAGTGEQY
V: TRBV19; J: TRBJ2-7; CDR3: ASRKGTSTYEQY
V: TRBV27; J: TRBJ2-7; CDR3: ASSLGTGSYEQY
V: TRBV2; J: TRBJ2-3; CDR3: AGGGGRATDTQY
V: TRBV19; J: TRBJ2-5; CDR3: ASSPGAGTETQY
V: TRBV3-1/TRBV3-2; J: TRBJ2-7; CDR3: ASSPSSGYEQY
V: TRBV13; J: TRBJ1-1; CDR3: ASSLTGDMKNTEAF
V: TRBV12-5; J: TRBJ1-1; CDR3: ASGLTNTEAF
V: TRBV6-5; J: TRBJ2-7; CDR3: ASGAPYEQY
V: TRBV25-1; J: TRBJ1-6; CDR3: ASSQGYSPLH